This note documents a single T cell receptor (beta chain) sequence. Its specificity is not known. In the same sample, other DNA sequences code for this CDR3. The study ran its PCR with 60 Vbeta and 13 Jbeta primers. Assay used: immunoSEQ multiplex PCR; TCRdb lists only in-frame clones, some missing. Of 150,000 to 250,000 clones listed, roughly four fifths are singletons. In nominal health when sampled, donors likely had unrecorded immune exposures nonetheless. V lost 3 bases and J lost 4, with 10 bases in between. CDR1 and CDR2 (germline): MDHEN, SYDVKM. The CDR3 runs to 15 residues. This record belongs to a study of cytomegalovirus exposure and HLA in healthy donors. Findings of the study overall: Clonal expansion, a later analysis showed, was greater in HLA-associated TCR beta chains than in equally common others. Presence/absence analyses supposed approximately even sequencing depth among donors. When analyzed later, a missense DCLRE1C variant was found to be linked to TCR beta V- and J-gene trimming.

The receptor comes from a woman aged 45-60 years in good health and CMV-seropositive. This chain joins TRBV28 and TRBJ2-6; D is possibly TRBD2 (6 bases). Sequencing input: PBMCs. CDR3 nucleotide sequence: TGTGCCAGCAGTTTCCGGGGGTCCGGGGCCAACGTCCTGACTTTC. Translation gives CASSFRGSGANVLTF.